These 24 T cell receptor beta chains originate from one sample sequenced in a study of blood T cell repertoires in COVID-19. The table came from immunoSEQ multiplex PCR; TCRdb's copy has only in-frame clones and leaves some out. The sample carries 70,000 to 90,000 clones, 75% to 85% recorded once. Input material: peripheral blood. The receptors originated from a human donor in a cohort sampled during active COVID-19.

This chain connects TRBV28 to TRBJ1-5; 7 nucleotides agree with TRBD1. The CDR3 totals 14 residues. V dropped 4 bases and J dropped 7; count of bases not matched to a gene: 7. Germline loops: CDR1 MDHEN, CDR2 SYDVKM. The chain's CDR3 is CASSSRRGRQPQHF. CDR3 nucleotide sequence: TGTGCCAGCAGTTCGCGAAGGGGGCGGCAGCCCCAGCATTTT.

J is TRBJ1-2 and V is TRBV2; D call uncertain. The length of the CDR3 is 13 residues. CDR1 SNHLY and CDR2 FYNNEI come from the germline V gene. Trimming took 1 base from V and 4 from J, leaving 7 bases between them. CDR3 in amino acids: CASSEGQVYGYTF. The CDR3 DNA reads as TGTGCCAGCAGTGAAGGCCAGGTCTATGGCTACACCTTC.

The J gene is TRBJ2-1, the V gene TRBV5-1, with TRBD2 as a possible D gene (5 bases). CDR1 is SGHRS and CDR2 is YFSETQ in the germline V gene. The CDR3 is 14 residues long. Trimming removed 3 bases from V and 0 bases from J, with 7 bases in between. CDR3 DNA: TGCGCCAGCAGCTCTAGCTCCTCCTACAATGAGCAGTTCTTC. Its translation: CASSSSSSYNEQFF.

The chain couples TRBV11-2 to TRBJ2-2; tentatively, D is TRBD2 (5 bases). CDR3 length: 14 amino acids. Trimming stripped 1 base from V and 9 bases from J, with 12 bases between. CDR1 and CDR2 from the germline V gene are SGHAT and FQNNGV. The CDR3 bases are TGTGCCAGCAGCTTAGTGGGGAGCGGAAGGGAGCTGTTTTTT. It yields the protein CASSLVGSGRELFF.

The chain recombines TRBV12-3 or TRBV12-4 with TRBJ2-5, with 8 bases matching TRBD1. The CDR3 sequence is 13 residues long. V dropped 5 bases and J dropped 4; count of bases not matched to a gene: 3. The CDR3 here is CASSDRGGETQYF. For the CDR3, the DNA is TGTGCCAGCAGTGACAGGGGCGGAGAGACCCAGTACTTC.

This clone came up a few times. J is TRBJ2-5 and V is TRBV5-1; 12 bases align to TRBD2. Losses at the gene ends were 5 bases for V and 5 bases for J; bases not matched to a gene: 4. From germline, CDR1 is SGHRS and CDR2 YFSETQ. This CDR3 spans 14 amino acids. The CDR3 nucleotides are TGCGCCAGCAGATCCGGGACTAGCGGGGAGACCCAGTACTTC. Amino acids: CASRSGTSGETQYF.

CDR3 DNA: TGTGCCAGCAGTGAAGCCGAGGACAGTTACATTCAGTACTTC. Translated, it gives CASSEAEDSYIQYF. The J gene is TRBJ2-4, the V gene TRBV6-4, with a tentative D call TRBD1 (6 bases). The CDR3 has 14 amino acids. Looked up from germline, CDR1 is MRHNA and CDR2 is SNTAGT. Between the trimmed V and J ends, which lost 3 bases and 8 bases, there was a span of 14 bases.

The chain carries TRBV7-8 and TRBJ2-1; the D is unclear. This CDR3 region has 16 residues. Germline V gene sequence: CDR1 SGHVS, CDR2 FQNEAQ. The V and J ends lost 2 bases and 2 bases respectively, with 13 bases between them. The CDR3: CASSLTGGRAYNEQFF. The CDR3 nucleotides are TGTGCCAGCAGCTTAACCGGCGGCCGTGCCTACAATGAGCAGTTCTTC.

The chain is built from TRBV2 and TRBJ1-1; tentative D call: TRBD1 (6 bases). This CDR3 region has 14 residues. Germline lookup yields CDR1 SNHLY and CDR2 FYNNEI. Between the trimmed V and J ends, which lost 4 bases and 0 bases, there was a span of 9 bases. This chain's CDR3 is CASSAQGLNTEAFF. The CDR3 DNA follows: TGTGCCAGCAGTGCACAGGGCCTGAACACTGAAGCTTTCTTT.

The CDR3 DNA is TGTGCCAGTAGTATATTTGGCCCTAGCAATCAGCCCCAGCATTTT. This translates into CASSIFGPSNQPQHF. The chain is built from TRBV19 and TRBJ1-5; no firm D call. Germline CDR1 LNHDA, CDR2 SQIVND (reference sequence). The germline V and J ends were trimmed by 2 bases and 0 bases, with 8 bases remaining between them. The CDR3 is made up of 15 amino acids. The full variable domain, completed using reference TRBV19 and TRBJ1-5, is DGGITQSPKYLFRKEGQNVTLSCEQNLNHDAMYWYRQDPGQGLRLIYYSQIVNDFQKGDIAEGYSVSREKKESFPLTVTSAQKNPTAFYLCASSIFGPSNQPQHFGDGTRLSIL.

This rearrangement joins TRBV18 to TRBJ2-3, with TRBD1 matching over 8 bases. The CDR3 has 14 residues. Germline assignment: CDR1 KGHSH and CDR2 LQKENI. The V and J ends lost 6 bases and 6 bases, in that order; junction bases with no gene match: 8. This chain's CDR3 is CASSSGQGWDTQYF. The CDR3 DNA reads as TGTGCCAGCTCGTCCGGACAGGGATGGGATACGCAGTATTTT.

Comments on this clone: At the DNA level, this CDR3 is encoded by other sequences in the same sample as well. The rearrangement joins TRBV3-1 (or the pseudogene TRBV3-2) to TRBJ2-7; a weak D match, TRBD2 (6 bases). The CDR3 spans 15 residues. Germline assignment: CDR1 LGHDT and CDR2 YNNKEL (reference sequence). V lost 1 base and J lost 0, with 10 bases in between. CDR3 residues: CASSQGLASSYEQYF. The CDR3 nucleotides read TGTGCCAGCAGCCAAGGTCTAGCGAGCTCCTACGAGCAGTACTTC.

V and J are TRBV24-1 and TRBJ1-1; tentatively, D is TRBD1 (6 bases). The V end lost 7 bases, the J end lost 0 bases, and 14 bases lay between the germline ends. The CDR3 has 15 residues. Germline-derived CDR1 and CDR2 are KGHDR and SFDVKD. CDR3 residues: CATRGNDRMNTEAFF. The CDR3 nucleotides read TGTGCCACCAGGGGAAACGACAGGATGAACACTGAAGCTTTCTTT.

In DNA, the CDR3 is TGTGCCACCTCCCGGGTCTACGAGCAGTACTTC. It is translated as CATSRVYEQYF. This rearrangement joins TRBV6-1 to TRBJ2-7; D not resolved. The CDR3 sequence is 11 residues long. The V gene's germline CDR1 is MNHNS and CDR2 SASEGT. Between the trimmed V and J ends, which lost 10 bases and 3 bases, there was a span of 10 bases.

Here the CDR3 DNA reads TGTGCCAGCAGCTTAGGAGGGAGGTTAAACACCGGGGAGCTGTTTTTT. Translation gives CASSLGGRLNTGELFF. The V call is TRBV7-8, the J call TRBJ2-2, with D possibly being TRBD2 (6 bases). The CDR3 covers 16 residues. Per germline, CDR1 SGHVS and CDR2 FQNEAQ. With 1 base removed from V and 2 bases from J, the gap between germline ends came to 11 bases. Drawing the rest from reference TRBV7-8 and TRBJ2-2, the complete variable domain is GAGVSQSPRYKVAKRGQDVALRCDPISGHVSLFWYQQALGQGPEFLTYFQNEAQLDKSGLPSDRFFAERPEGSVSTLKIQRTQQEDSAVYLCASSLGGRLNTGELFFGEGSRLTVL.

This clone was picked up many times. The chain is built from TRBV30 and TRBJ1-3, with a weak D call TRBD1 (5 bases). This CDR3 has 16 amino acids. CDR1 and CDR2 (germline): GTSNPN, SVGIG (reference sequence). Trimming left V 3 bases short and J 4 bases short, with 19 bases between. The CDR3 region is CAWRGFGGRWGNTIYF. CDR3 DNA: TGTGCCTGGAGAGGTTTCGGGGGGAGATGGGGAAACACCATATATTTT.

The V gene is TRBV4-2, the J gene TRBJ1-6; possibly TRBD1 for D (6 bases). V was trimmed by 0 bases and J by 7 bases, leaving 10 bases between them. CDR1 and CDR2 from the germline V gene are LGHNA and YNFKEQ. This CDR3 comprises 15 residues. The CDR3 protein is CASSQDWQGNSPLHF. The CDR3 DNA follows: TGTGCCAGCAGCCAAGATTGGCAGGGGAATTCACCCCTCCACTTT.

This clone was picked up one time. The chain employs TRBV5-1 and TRBJ2-3; 7 bases align to TRBD1. There are 17 residues in the CDR3. J was trimmed by 2 bases and V by 3 bases; bases with no gene match: 12. The germline gives CDR1 SGHRS, CDR2 YFSETQ. As DNA, the CDR3 is TGCGCCAGCAGCTCGCATAGGGGGCGGCAGGACACAGATACGCAGTATTTT. It specifies CASSSHRGRQDTDTQYF.

The rearrangement joins TRBV5-4 to TRBJ2-3; 7 bases align to TRBD2. CDR1 and CDR2 from the germline V gene are SGHNT and YYREEE (reference sequence). Trimming took 4 bases from V and 5 from J; bases not matched to a gene: 10. This CDR3 region has 15 residues. The DNA for the CDR3 is TGTGCCAGCAGCCCGTCCGCGGGAGCCATAGATACGCAGTATTTT. Amino acids: CASSPSAGAIDTQYF.

The chain is built from TRBV6-6 and TRBJ2-7; unclear D gene. CDR3 length equals 12 residues. The germline V gene encodes CDR1 MNHNY and CDR2 SVGAGI (reference sequence). V was pared by 7 bases and J by 6 bases, with 13 bases between. The CDR3 bases are TGTGCCAGCAATAACCCAGGCCGCGAGCAGTACTTC. The encoded protein is CASNNPGREQYF.

V is TRBV6-2 or TRBV6-3 and J is TRBJ2-3; TRBD2 matches at 14 bases. V was pared by 5 bases and J by 5 bases, with 3 bases of the junction left unmatched. The CDR3 consists of 15 residues. CDR1 MNHEY and CDR2 SVGEGT come from the germline V gene. In nucleotides, the CDR3 is TGTGCCAGCAGTGGGACTAGCGGGAGAGTAGATACGCAGTATTTT. Protein sequence: CASSGTSGRVDTQYF.

This clone has only a few counts. CDR3 nucleotides: TGTGCCAGCAGCGTTGAACAGGGGGCGGATATCTATGGCTACACCTTC. Its protein is CASSVEQGADIYGYTF. The rearrangement links TRBV9 to TRBJ1-2, with 9 nucleotides matching TRBD1. The CDR3 is 16 amino acids. The trim removed 2 bases at V and 4 bases at J, leaving 9 bases unmatched. From germline, CDR1 is SGDLS and CDR2 YYNGEE. Using reference TRBV9 and TRBJ1-2 for the parts outside the CDR3, the full variable domain is DSGVTQTPKHLITATGQRVTLRCSPRSGDLSVYWYQQSLDQGLQFLIQYYNGEERAKGNILERFSAQQFPDLHSELNLSSLELGDSALYFCASSVEQGADIYGYTFGSGTRLTVV.

The chain has TRBV7-9 and TRBJ1-2; 9 bases fit TRBD1. The V and J ends lost 4 bases and 7 bases, in that order; junction bases with no gene match: 7. Germline CDR1 is SEHNR and CDR2 is FQNEAQ (reference sequence). The CDR3 loop spans 14 amino acids. CDR3 residues: CASSWGGQGRGYTF. The CDR3 nucleotides read TGTGCCAGCAGCTGGGGGGGACAGGGACGTGGCTACACCTTC.

This clone was picked up many times. V usage is TRBV7-9 and J usage is TRBJ2-2; possibly TRBD2 for D (5 bases). This CDR3 is 14 amino acids long. The germline V and J ends were trimmed by 4 bases and 2 bases, with 8 bases remaining between them. Germline CDR1 is SEHNR and CDR2 is FQNEAQ (reference sequence). The CDR3 coding sequence is TGTGCCAGCAGCTCAGGACTCAACACCGGGGAGCTGTTTTTT. Its protein is CASSSGLNTGELFF. Filled out from reference TRBV7-9 and TRBJ2-2, the complete variable domain reads DTGVSQNPRHKITKRGQNVTFRCDPISEHNRLYWYRQTLGQGPEFLTYFQNEAQLEKSRLLSDRFSAERPKGSFSTLEIQRTEQGDSAMYLCASSSGLNTGELFFGEGSRLTVL.